Presented here are 21 T cell receptor beta chains from one specimen sequenced in a study of blood T cell repertoires in COVID-19. Some clones are missing from TCRdb's copy, which holds only in-frame ones; the method was immunoSEQ multiplex PCR. This sample has around 400,000 clones; more than 70% occur once, and the top ten carry 1.4%. Specimen: PBMCs or T cells enriched from blood (not recorded which). Every receptor here comes from a woman aged 18-29 years who had been exposed to COVID-19.

The chain is built from TRBV25-1 and TRBJ2-3; 8 bases line up with TRBD1. CDR3 length equals 15 residues. Germline V gene data show CDR1 as MGHDK and CDR2 as SYGVNS. J gave up 5 bases and V 5 bases, and 9 bases lay outside the gene matches. The DNA of the CDR3 is TGTGCCAGCAGTACTCTCCCGACAGGGGTAGATACGCAGTATTTT. Amino acids: CASSTLPTGVDTQYF.

This chain joins TRBV4-3 and TRBJ1-4; D uncertain. CDR1 is LGHNA, CDR2 YSLEER, per germline. The CDR3 consists of 14 residues. Trimming took 0 bases from V and 4 from J, leaving 6 bases between them. As DNA, the CDR3 is TGCGCCAGCAGCCAAGATGGCGGTAATGAAAAACTGTTTTTT. Its translation: CASSQDGGNEKLFF.

CDR3 protein: CASSLHSSNYGYTF. The CDR3 bases are TGTGCCAGCAGTTTACACAGCTCGAACTATGGCTACACCTTC. The chain joins TRBV28 to TRBJ1-2; D remains ambiguous. V lost 2 bases, J lost 2 bases, and 9 bases lay in between. Germline V lookup: CDR1 MDHEN, CDR2 SYDVKM. CDR3 size: 14 residues.

The genes are TRBV27 and TRBJ2-2; no definite D call. The CDR3 contains 11 residues. Trimming left V 4 bases short and J 9 bases short, with 6 bases between. Per germline, CDR1 MNHEY and CDR2 SMNVEV (reference sequence). Here the CDR3 DNA reads TGTGCCAGCAGTTACGACAGGGAGCTGTTTTTT. Amino acid sequence: CASSYDRELFF.

The gene calls are TRBV15 and TRBJ1-1, with 11 nucleotides matching TRBD1. This CDR3 has 16 residues. The ends lost 3 bases at V and 4 bases at J; junction bases unmatched: 7. Germline-derived CDR1 and CDR2 are LNHNV and YYDKDF (reference sequence). CDR3 protein: CATSSPRDRGSTEAFF. CDR3 nucleotide sequence: TGTGCCACCAGCAGCCCCAGGGACAGGGGGTCCACTGAAGCTTTCTTT.

In the case of this clone: One end of the junction does not line up with germline, which may come from a read error. The chain joins TRBV7-7 to TRBJ2-1, with 9 bases identical to TRBD2. This CDR3 is 15 amino acids long. In germline, CDR1 is SSHAT, CDR2 FNYEAQ (reference sequence). Here the CDR3 DNA reads TGTGCTAGCAGCTTAGTAGTTGGCGGGGGGGATGAGCAGTTCTTC. Translated: CASSLVVGGGDEQFF.

J is TRBJ1-2 and V is TRBV2; a weak D match, TRBD1 (5 bases). The germline gives CDR1 SNHLY, CDR2 FYNNEI. The V and J ends lost 4 bases and 2 bases respectively, with 17 bases between them. The CDR3 covers 16 residues. The CDR3 is CASSVTGEITNYGYTF. In DNA, the CDR3 is TGTGCCAGCAGTGTCACGGGGGAAATTACGAACTATGGCTACACCTTC.

The gene calls are TRBV4-3 and TRBJ2-1; 11 bases align to TRBD2. Germline V CDR1 and CDR2: LGHNA, YSLEER. V gave up 4 bases and J gave up 3 bases; unmatched junction bases: 5. CDR3 length: 16 amino acids. CDR3 nucleotide sequence: TGCGCCAGCAGCCTCACCCTAGCGGGGGGCTACAATGAGCAGTTCTTC. As protein: CASSLTLAGGYNEQFF.

This clone was counted once. J is TRBJ2-7 and V is TRBV9; possibly TRBD1 for D (5 bases). Germline CDR1 and CDR2: SGDLS and YYNGEE. The ends were cut back, 3 bases at V and 4 bases at J, with 8 bases in the middle. This CDR3 is built from 12 residues. The CDR3 loop is CASSGPGYEQYF. The CDR3 DNA follows: TGTGCCAGCAGCGGACCAGGGTACGAGCAGTACTTC.

The V call is TRBV7-2, the J call TRBJ2-5, with TRBD2 identical over 11 bases. The length of the CDR3 is 15 residues. Germline values: CDR1 SGHTA, CDR2 FQGNSA. Trimming cost V 6 bases and J 4 bases; bases outside gene matches: 7. CDR3 loop: CASRDSGGGGETQYF. The CDR3 DNA follows: TGTGCCAGCAGGGATAGCGGGGGGGGCGGAGAGACCCAGTACTTC.

The chain combines TRBV3-1 (or the pseudogene TRBV3-2) with TRBJ2-5, with TRBD2 matching over 11 bases. Germline trimming cut 3 bases from V and 6 bases from J; bases unmatched to any gene: 9. Germline loops: CDR1 LGHDT, CDR2 YNNKEL (reference sequence). The length of the CDR3 is 16 residues. In DNA, the CDR3 is TGTGCCAGCAGCCAGGGTAGCGGGGGGGACAGGAAGACCCAGTACTTC. Translating it yields CASSQGSGGDRKTQYF.

V and J are TRBV7-9 and TRBJ1-5, with TRBD1 as a possible D gene (5 bases). The germline CDR1 and CDR2 sequences are SEHNR and FQNEAQ (reference sequence). Trimming stripped 3 bases from V and 5 bases from J, with 14 bases between. This CDR3 is built from 15 residues. Here the CDR3 DNA reads TGTGCCAGCAGCTTTTCAGGGCCTAGGGATCAGCCCCAGCATTTT. It yields the protein CASSFSGPRDQPQHF.

In its sample, this clone was seen once. V is TRBV7-3 and J is TRBJ2-2; D is possibly TRBD2 (5 bases). The CDR3 is made up of 17 amino acids. V gave up 2 bases and J gave up 5 bases, with 18 bases separating them. Germline CDR1 and CDR2: SGHTA and FQGTGA. CDR3 region: CASSLARRGSGTGELFF. CDR3 nucleotides: TGTGCCAGCAGCTTAGCTAGACGGGGATCGGGGACCGGGGAGCTGTTTTTT.

J is TRBJ1-5 and V is TRBV7-2, with unresolved D. Germline CDR1 is SGHTA and CDR2 is FQGNSA. The length of the CDR3 is 14 residues. V was shortened by 7 bases and J by 6 bases, with 16 bases between the two germline ends. The CDR3 coding sequence is TGTGCCAGCACCGATATGGGAGGTTCTCAGCCCCAGCATTTT. It specifies CASTDMGGSQPQHF. The whole variable domain, remainder taken from reference TRBV7-2 and TRBJ1-5, is GAGVSQSPSNKVTEKGKDVELRCDPISGHTALYWYRQSLGQGLEFLIYFQGNSAPDKSGLPSDRFSAERTGGSVSTLTIQRTQQEDSAVYLCASTDMGGSQPQHFGDGTRLSIL.

This clone was observed a handful of times. The chain employs TRBV12-3 or TRBV12-4 and TRBJ2-1; D remains ambiguous. Trimming stripped 6 bases from V and 10 bases from J, with 16 bases between. The length of the CDR3 is 13 residues. CDR3 sequence (DNA): TGTGCCAGCAGAATCACCACAGCCTCAGAGCAGTTCTTC. Translated, it gives CASRITTASEQFF.

The chain employs TRBV2 and TRBJ2-5; the match to TRBD2 covers 10 bases. This CDR3 has 15 residues. Germline V gives CDR1 SNHLY, CDR2 FYNNEI. After removal of 4 bases from V and 2 bases from J, the junction contained 4 bases not matched to a gene. The CDR3 DNA reads TGTGCCAGCAGTGTTGGACTAGCGGTACAAGAGACCCAGTACTTC. Translated: CASSVGLAVQETQYF.

V usage is TRBV11-2 and J usage is TRBJ2-3; D uncertain. V was shortened by 2 bases and J by 5 bases, with 5 bases between the two germline ends. CDR3 size: 12 residues. CDR1 is SGHAT and CDR2 is FQNNGV in the germline V gene. CDR3: CASSLLGDTQYF. The CDR3 DNA sequence: TGTGCCAGCAGCTTACTCGGAGATACGCAGTATTTT.

This chain links TRBV2 with TRBJ2-1; 13 bases match TRBD2. This CDR3 region has 15 residues. Germline CDR1 and CDR2: SNHLY and FYNNEI. V lost 5 bases to trimming and J lost 8 bases; unmatched junction nucleotides: 6. CDR3 coding DNA: TGTGCCAGCAGTCGGACTAGCGGGAGTAGGGATGAGCAGTTCTTC. Translated, it gives CASSRTSGSRDEQFF.

This clone occurred once. This sequence joins TRBV27 and TRBJ2-7, with 9 bases matching TRBD1. The CDR3 contains 14 residues. After removal of 9 bases from V and 5 bases from J, the junction contained 11 bases not matched to a gene. Germline assignment: CDR1 MNHEY and CDR2 SMNVEV (reference sequence). The CDR3 DNA sequence: TGTGCCAGTAATACCGGGACAGGGTTAAACGAGCAGTACTTC. Translated: CASNTGTGLNEQYF.

The V call is TRBV6-6, the J call TRBJ2-6; D gene unclear. The CDR3 is made up of 20 amino acids. Per germline, CDR1 MNHNY and CDR2 SVGAGI (reference sequence). The V and J ends lost 5 bases and 2 bases respectively, with 25 bases between them. CDR3 sequence reads: CASSLILQILTKPGANVLTF. The CDR3 DNA reads as TGTGCCAGCAGTCTCATATTACAAATCCTCACAAAACCTGGGGCCAACGTCCTGACTTTC.

J is TRBJ2-7 and V is TRBV7-2, with D possibly matching TRBD2 (5 bases). The V end lost 4 bases, the J end lost 2 bases, and 15 bases lay between the germline ends. This CDR3 is 15 amino acids long. CDR1 is SGHTA, CDR2 FQGNSA, per germline. CDR3 sequence (DNA): TGTGCCAGCAGCTCTATCCCGATGAGGGCCTACGAGCAGTACTTC. It encodes CASSSIPMRAYEQYF.